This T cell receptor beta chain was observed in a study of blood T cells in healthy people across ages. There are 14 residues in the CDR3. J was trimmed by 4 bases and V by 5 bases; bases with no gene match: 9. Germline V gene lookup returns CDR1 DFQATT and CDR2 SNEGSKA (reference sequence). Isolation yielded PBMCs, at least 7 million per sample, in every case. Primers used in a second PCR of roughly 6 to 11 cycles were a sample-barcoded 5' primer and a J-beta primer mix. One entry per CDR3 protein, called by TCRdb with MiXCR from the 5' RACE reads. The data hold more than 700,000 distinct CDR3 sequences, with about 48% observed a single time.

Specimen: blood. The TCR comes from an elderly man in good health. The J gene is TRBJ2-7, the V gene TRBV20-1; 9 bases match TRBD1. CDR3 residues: CSAHTGGGSYEQYF. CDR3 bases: TGCAGTGCTCATACAGGGGGCGGTTCTTACGAGCAGTACTTC.